These T cell receptor beta chains were read from a single sample in a study of blood T cell repertoires in COVID-19. Libraries were prepared by immunoSEQ multiplex PCR; TCRdb keeps only in-frame clonotypes and omits some of them. The table lists about 340,000 clones, roughly 90% of them singletons. Sequencing was done on a sample of PBMCs or T cells enriched from blood (not recorded which). These receptors were obtained from a woman aged 30 to 39 who had recovered from COVID-19. The CDR3 runs from the conserved cysteine through the conserved F or W. A D gene is named only where the DNA matches it firmly. Size is omitted from some rows. Given values are once, few, many or a class for expanded clones.

TRBV9	15	once	TRBD2	TRBJ2-2	CASSGTSGGSGELFF	TGTGCCAGCAGCGGAACTAGCGGGGGGAGCGGGGAGCTGTTTTTT
TRBV4-1	16	-	-	TRBJ1-3	CASSYDTPTSGNTIYF	TGCGCCAGCAGTTACGACACGCCGACCTCTGGAAACACCATATATTTT
TRBV28	14	-	TRBD1	TRBJ1-2	CASREGQGAYGYTF	TGTGCCAGCAGGGAGGGACAGGGGGCGTATGGCTACACCTTC
TRBV4-3	14	-	-	TRBJ2-4	CASSPGTGMDIQYF	TGCGCCAGCAGCCCCGGAACAGGGATGGACATTCAGTACTTC
TRBV29-1	12	-	-	TRBJ1-2	CSVERINYGYTF	TGCAGCGTTGAGAGGATAAACTATGGCTACACCTTC
TRBV7-9	16	-	-	TRBJ2-6	CASPSLGGSGANVLTF	TGTGCCAGCCCCAGCTTAGGGGGCTCTGGGGCCAACGTCCTGACTTTC
TRBV11-3	17	-	-	TRBJ2-2	CASSLGSTRENTGELFF	TGTGCCAGCAGCTTAGGCTCTACTAGAGAGAACACCGGGGAGCTGTTTTTT
TRBV3-1/TRBV3-2	14	-	TRBD2	TRBJ2-5	CASSHRTSQETQYF	TGTGCCAGCAGCCATCGGACTAGCCAAGAGACCCAGTACTTC
TRBV27	14	-	-	TRBJ2-3	CASSIQGSADTQYF	TGTGCCAGCAGTATACAGGGTAGCGCAGATACGCAGTATTTT
TRBV28	15	-	-	TRBJ1-1	CASSFFQGMNTEAFF	TGTGCCAGCAGTTTTTTCCAGGGAATGAACACTGAAGCTTTCTTT
TRBV28	19	-	TRBD2	TRBJ2-1	CASSTPGLAGAGSYNEQFF	TGTGCCAGCAGCACCCCGGGACTAGCGGGAGCTGGGTCCTACAATGAGCAGTTCTTC
TRBV7-7	15	-	TRBD1	TRBJ2-1	CASSPTGGSYNEQFF	TGTGCTAGCAGCCCCACAGGGGGGTCCTACAATGAGCAGTTCTTC
TRBV15	15	-	-	TRBJ2-2	CATSIDLLNTGELFF	TGTGCCACCAGCATTGATTTACTGAACACCGGGGAGCTGTTTTTT
TRBV6-5	14	-	TRBD1	TRBJ1-5	CASTKGTGDQPQHF	TGTGCCAGCACCAAGGGGACAGGGGATCAGCCCCAGCATTTT
TRBV11-2	16	-	-	TRBJ2-1	CASSGDGTFSYNEQFF	TGTGCCAGCAGCGGAGACGGGACATTCTCCTACAATGAGCAGTTCTTC
TRBV9	14	-	TRBD2	TRBJ2-5	CASSPWGGQETQYF	TGTGCCAGCAGCCCTTGGGGGGGGCAAGAGACCCAGTACTTC
TRBV6-5	14	-	-	TRBJ2-3	CASSKRQGTDTQYF	TGTGCCAGCAGCAAACGACAGGGCACAGATACGCAGTATTTT
TRBV4-1	16	-	TRBD1	TRBJ2-5	CASSQGSGTVQETQYF	TGCGCCAGCAGCCAAGGTTCCGGGACAGTCCAAGAGACCCAGTACTTC
TRBV19	14	-	-	TRBJ1-1	CASSIPVSSTEAFF	TGTGCCAGTAGTATCCCCGTCTCGAGTACTGAAGCTTTCTTT
TRBV9	12	-	-	TRBJ1-1	CASNLAGGPAFF	TGTGCCAGCAACCTAGCTGGAGGCCCAGCTTTCTTT
TRBV10-2	13	-	-	TRBJ1-5	CASSLNSNQPQHF	TGCGCCAGCAGTCTTAATAGCAATCAGCCCCAGCATTTT
TRBV6-5	12	-	-	TRBJ1-1	CASILIGSAAFF	TGTGCCAGCATCCTGATCGGAAGCGCAGCTTTCTTT
TRBV2	14	-	TRBD2	TRBJ2-1	CASSSQTSLNEQFF	TGTGCCAGCAGTTCTCAGACTAGCCTCAATGAGCAGTTCTTC
TRBV14	14	-	-	TRBJ2-7	CASSGYREGYEQYF	TGTGCCAGCAGCGGATACAGGGAGGGCTACGAGCAGTACTTC
TRBV2	16	-	TRBD1	TRBJ1-6	CASKGGQGFNNSPLHF	TGTGCCAGCAAGGGGGGACAGGGTTTTAATAATTCACCCCTCCACTTT
TRBV4-2	16	-	TRBD1	TRBJ1-4	CASSQVGTGGNEKLFF	TGTGCCAGCAGCCAAGTCGGGACAGGGGGCAATGAAAAACTGTTTTTT
TRBV3-1/TRBV3-2	14	-	-	TRBJ2-3	CASSQGGVGGTQYF	TGTGCCAGCAGCCAAGGCGGGGTCGGGGGTACGCAGTATTTT
TRBV24-1	14	-	-	TRBJ1-4	CATSDPQFNEKLFF	TGTGCCACCAGTGACCCACAGTTTAATGAAAAACTGTTTTTT
TRBV3-1/TRBV3-2	14	-	-	TRBJ1-6	CASSQTVLGSPLHF	TGTGCCAGCAGCCAGACAGTCCTGGGGTCACCCCTCCACTTT
TRBV28	14	-	-	TRBJ1-2	CASSFPTMGDGYTF	TGTGCCAGCAGTTTCCCTACGATGGGAGATGGCTACACCTTC
TRBV4-3	18	-	TRBD1	TRBJ1-6	CASSQGQRTGWGNSPLHF	TGCGCCAGCAGCCAAGGTCAAAGGACAGGGTGGGGGAATTCACCCCTCCACTTT
TRBV5-5	16	-	TRBD1	TRBJ1-6	CASSFLPGQGNSPLHF	TGTGCCAGCAGCTTCCTTCCGGGACAGGGAAATTCACCCCTCCACTTT
TRBV10-1	12	-	-	TRBJ1-6	CASSESWAPLHF	TGCGCCAGCAGTGAGTCGTGGGCGCCCCTCCACTTT
TRBV28	14	-	TRBD1	TRBJ2-5	CASSLGQGQEAQYF	TGTGCCAGCAGCTTGGGACAGGGTCAAGAGGCCCAGTACTTC
TRBV6-2/TRBV6-3	14	-	TRBD2	TRBJ2-5	CASSAGLEFATQYF	TGTGCCAGCAGTGCGGGACTAGAATTCGCGACCCAGTACTTC
TRBV18	17	-	TRBD1	TRBJ1-6	CASSRTGDNSYNSPLHF	TGTGCCAGCTCAAGGACAGGGGATAACTCCTATAATTCACCCCTCCACTTT
TRBV2	14	once	-	TRBJ2-7	CASYVGQSSYEQYF	TGTGCCAGCTACGTCGGACAGTCCTCCTACGAGCAGTACTTC
TRBV7-8	13	-	-	TRBJ1-2	CASSFQGAWGYTF	TGTGCCAGCAGCTTTCAAGGGGCGTGGGGCTACACCTTC
TRBV6-2/TRBV6-3	17	-	TRBD1	TRBJ2-7	CASSYPGRDRGHREQYF	TGTGCCAGCAGTTACCCGGGCCGGGACAGGGGTCACCGCGAGCAGTACTTC
TRBV19	13	-	TRBD1	TRBJ2-5	CASSPGTEETQYF	TGTGCCAGTAGTCCCGGGACAGAAGAGACCCAGTACTTC
TRBV28	15	-	TRBD1	TRBJ1-2	CASSLNRGRGYGYTF	TGTGCCAGCAGTCTGAACAGGGGTCGGGGCTATGGCTACACCTTC
TRBV5-6	16	-	TRBD1	TRBJ2-7	CASSKTGTGASYEQYF	TGTGCCAGCAGCAAAACCGGGACAGGGGCCTCCTACGAGCAGTACTTC
TRBV28	13	-	-	TRBJ1-5	CASTLGGNQPQHF	TGTGCCAGCACCTTAGGGGGTAATCAGCCCCAGCATTTT
TRBV2	15	-	TRBD1	TRBJ1-5	CASSESGGRNQPQHF	TGTGCCAGCAGTGAATCAGGGGGTCGCAATCAGCCCCAGCATTTT
TRBV5-1	14	-	TRBD2	TRBJ2-1	CASSLAGVYNEQFF	TGCGCCAGCAGCTTAGCGGGGGTCTACAATGAGCAGTTCTTC
TRBV7-8	15	-	-	TRBJ2-1	CASSARQWSLNEQFF	TGTGCCAGCAGCGCCCGACAGTGGTCCCTGAATGAGCAGTTCTTC